This T cell receptor (beta chain) came from a study of blood T cell repertoires in COVID-19 (dated by TCRdb to the early 2020s). Turning to the overall study: Samples from collaborators originated in the United States, Italy and Spain and spanned both the acute and convalescent phases of COVID-19. The prospective study material was composed of cDNA or gDNA derived from T cells, B-cell-depleted T cells, or PBMCs. Deeply sampled blood TCRbeta repertoires from subjects exposed to, actively infected with, or recovered from COVID-19 were included in the dataset. The repertoires were made available in a free public database intended to serve as a resource for research on the immune response to SARS-CoV-2. Samples were obtained from the ongoing ImmuneRACE study (first 160 participants) and from about 1,300 subjects provided by 6 global collaborators. Sample metadata almost always included a de-identified subject ID, COVID-19 status, age in years and sex. Where available, HLA class I and class II types were taken from metadata supplied by the sample provider and were not determined by assay-based typing. Study-wide conclusions, independent of this receptor: The amount of clinical and demographic metadata varied by source and participant and was provided uncurated.

Whole blood was collected in K2EDTA tubes by collaborating institutions according to the institutions' own protocols. For TCRbeta analysis, collaborator samples were shipped as frozen whole blood, as isolated PBMCs, or as DNA extracted from either sample type. TCRbeta CDR3 regions were amplified from genomic DNA by means of the immunoSEQ Assay, a bias-controlled multiplex PCR. Under the source paper's analysis protocol: The number of nucleated cells in each sample was estimated from the amplification of reference gene primers within the assay. Sequence reads were collapsed and filtered to measure the absolute abundance of every unique TCRbeta CDR3 rearrangement. Productive Simpson clonality was computed per sample as the square root of Simpson's diversity index over productive rearrangements. The table comes from immuneACCESS by way of TCRdb, which keeps in-frame sequences with V and J called. Part of the clones is missing from these tables; in studies checked, under half for an unresolved V gene and the rest for unknown reasons. V and J calls and clone size are copied from that table; D and trimming were computed from the DNA. The sample table records 150,000 to 180,000 clones; roughly 89% of these occur just once. Of the sample, under 0.6% is held by the ten largest clones.

Notes on this clone: Its recognized antigen is unknown. Per-base quality was not reported, and no clone a single base away is much larger than it.

The sequencing input was peripheral blood. The receptor was derived from a man aged 50-60 years with acute or convalescent COVID-19.

The DNA is as follows: TGTGCCAGTAGTACCGTCCGACAGGGCAGCATTCAGTACTTC. Translation gives CASSTVRQGSIQYF. The chain couples TRBV19 to TRBJ2-4, and 7 junction bases match TRBD1. Per the germline V gene (reference sequence), LNHDA is the CDR1 and SQIVND is the CDR2. The CDR3 measures 14 amino acids from cysteine to phenylalanine. Only the CDR3 DNA stays, 42 bases, in frame from base 1. Trimming accounts for 4 bases at V and 9 bases at J, while the number of junction bases matched to no gene is 9. The full variable domain, completed from the reference TRBV19 and TRBJ2-4 proteins outside the CDR3, reads DGGITQSPKYLFRKEGQNVTLSCEQNLNHDAMYWYRQDPGQGLRLIYYSQIVNDFQKGDIAEGYSVSREKKESFPLTVTSAQKNPTAFYLCASSTVRQGSIQYFGAGTRLSVL.